This TCR beta chain comes out of a study of post-analysis software for immune sequencing data. Findings of the study overall: Multiple sclerosis patients showed significantly lower normalized Chao1 diversity than controls did. F measure showed strong co-clustering of same-batch samples. When patients were compared with controls, about 5 TRBV segments were more frequent, TRBV5-6, TRBV5-1 and TRBV20-1 among them.

The TCR beta cDNA libraries carried unique molecular identifiers. Some 500,000 cDNA molecules were obtained per 1 to 10 million input T cells. TCRdb redid the calling of the PCR reads with MiXCR, one entry per CDR3 protein. Counted here are about 770,000 distinct CDR3 sequences, roughly 50% occurring once; the ten biggest clones make up roughly 4.9%. Remarks on this clonotype: Antigen unknown.

The CDR3 extends over 16 amino acids. CDR1 and CDR2 (germline): MNHEY, SMNVEV (reference sequence). V dropped 5 bases and J dropped 3; count of bases not matched to a gene: 7. The sequenced sample was blood. The receptor was isolated from a girl aged 5-17 years with multiple sclerosis. This chain joins TRBV27 and TRBJ2-1, with 10 bases aligning to TRBD1. This CDR3 is CASSTLRDRGYNEQFF. DNA of the CDR3: TGTGCCAGCAGTACACTCCGGGACAGGGGCTACAATGAGCAGTTCTTC.